Following are 11 T cell receptor beta chains from one sample sequenced in a study of shared clonotypes between healthy human individuals. Naive-designated CD8 cells lacked CD45RO, were positively enriched for CCR7, and omitted terminally differentiated effector memory CD45RA+ cells. The assay was immunoSEQ multiplex PCR, and TCRdb's table has in-frame clones only and misses some. Here the sample spans about 750,000 clones, 85% to 95% being singletons. Sequencing was done on a sample of naive CD8+ T cells sorted from blood. These receptors all come from a man aged 25-45 years in good health.

Of note for this clone: Other DNA sequences from this sample encode an identical CDR3 as well. The J gene is TRBJ1-2, the V gene TRBV29-1; no firm D call. The V and J ends lost 1 base and 5 bases respectively, with 8 bases between them. Germline V gene sequence: CDR1 SQVTM, CDR2 ANQGSEA. The CDR3 consists of 12 residues. The CDR3 coding sequence is TGCAGCGTTGAAGGGTTGAATTATGGCTACACCTTC. Residues: CSVEGLNYGYTF.

This clone was seen just once. The gene calls are TRBV18 and TRBJ2-7, with 8 bases aligning to TRBD1. Per germline, CDR1 KGHSH and CDR2 LQKENI. The CDR3 loop spans 14 amino acids. Trimming at V came to 7 bases and at J to 3 bases, leaving 8 bases not matched to a gene. This chain's CDR3 is CASLDSDRVYEQYF. The CDR3 nucleotides are TGTGCCAGCTTAGATTCGGACAGGGTCTACGAGCAGTACTTC. The variable domain in full, with the rest retrieved from reference TRBV18 and TRBJ2-7, is NAGVMQNPRHLVRRRGQEARLRCSPMKGHSHVYWYRQLPEEGLKFMVYLQKENIIDESGMPKERFSAEFPKEGPSILRIQQVVRGDSAAYFCASLDSDRVYEQYFGPGTRLTVT.

For this clone: The identical CDR3 is also encoded by other nucleotide sequences in the sample. This rearrangement joins TRBV9 to TRBJ2-5; 8 positions agree with TRBD2. The junction had 5 bases not matched to a gene; V was cut back by 0 bases and J by 4 bases. CDR3 length equals 15 residues. The germline CDR1 and CDR2 sequences are SGDLS and YYNGEE. The DNA for the CDR3 is TGTGCCAGCAGCGTAGACGGCGCGGGAGGAGAGACCCAGTACTTC. Protein sequence: CASSVDGAGGETQYF.

This clone occurred a few times. Written as DNA, the CDR3 is TGTGCCAGCAGCCTCTTGACTAGCGACTACAATGAGCAGTTCTTC. This translates into CASSLLTSDYNEQFF. The chain has TRBV11-2 and TRBJ2-1; 8 nucleotides align to TRBD2. After removal of 5 bases from V and 3 bases from J, the junction contained 6 bases not matched to a gene. The CDR3 length is 15 residues. Germline lookup yields CDR1 SGHAT and CDR2 FQNNGV.

V is TRBV29-1 and J is TRBJ2-1; D is unclear. The V and J ends lost 5 bases and 8 bases respectively, with 22 bases between them. This CDR3 spans 15 amino acids. The V gene's germline CDR1 is SQVTM and CDR2 ANQGSEA. Here the CDR3 DNA reads TGCAGCGTTTCCGGAACTGACCTTAACTGGGATGAGCAGTTCTTC. It translates to CSVSGTDLNWDEQFF.

This rearrangement joins TRBV2 to TRBJ2-2, with 9 nucleotides matching TRBD1. The CDR3 runs 14 residues. Germline CDR1 reads SNHLY; CDR2 reads FYNNEI. The J segment lost 6 bases and the V segment lost 7 bases, leaving 6 bases of the junction unmatched. The CDR3 nucleotides read TGTGCCAGCACGGGGGACAGGGCGGCCGGGGAGCTGTTTTTT. It specifies CASTGDRAAGELFF. Filled out from reference TRBV2 and TRBJ2-2, the complete variable domain reads EPEVTQTPSHQVTQMGQEVILRCVPISNHLYFYWYRQILGQKVEFLVSFYNNEISEKSEIFDDQFSVERPDGSNFTLKIRSTKLEDSAMYFCASTGDRAAGELFFGEGSRLTVL.

The rearrangement uses TRBV4-3 and TRBJ2-3; D is unclear. Between the trimmed V and J ends, which lost 3 bases and 4 bases, there was a span of 14 bases. CDR3 size: 15 residues. CDR1 and CDR2 (germline): LGHNA, YSLEER. This chain's CDR3 is CASSQALGWADTQYF. The CDR3 nucleotides are TGCGCCAGCAGCCAGGCCCTAGGGTGGGCAGATACGCAGTATTTT.

The genes are TRBV10-3 and TRBJ2-1, with D tentatively TRBD1 or TRBD2 (5 bases each). V gave up 2 bases and J gave up 5 bases, with 13 bases separating them. Germline V lookup: CDR1 ENHRY, CDR2 SYGVKD. This CDR3 spans 15 amino acids. This CDR3 is CAISESTGRHNEQFF. The CDR3 DNA follows: TGTGCCATCAGTGAGAGCACGGGGCGGCACAATGAGCAGTTCTTC.

The genes are TRBV6-1 and TRBJ1-1; TRBD1 might be the D (5 bases). CDR3 size: 16 residues. Trimming removed 3 bases from V and 1 base from J, with 15 bases in between. Germline values: CDR1 MNHNS, CDR2 SASEGT. The CDR3 protein is CASSDGVGGTNTEAFF. For the CDR3, the DNA is TGTGCCAGCAGTGACGGAGTAGGAGGGACGAACACTGAAGCTTTCTTT.

The V call is TRBV13, the J call TRBJ2-7, with 11 positions matching TRBD2. The CDR3 extends over 16 amino acids. The V gene end was trimmed by 0 bases and the J gene end by 0 bases; junction bases not matched to a gene: 1. CDR1 and CDR2 (germline): PRHDT, FYEKMQ (reference sequence). CDR3 DNA sequence: TGTGCCAGCAGCTTAGGTGGACTAGCGGGCTCCTACGAGCAGTACTTC. Translating it yields CASSLGGLAGSYEQYF.

CDR3 sequence: CAASGRGTDTQYF. The CDR3 region has the DNA TGTGCAGCGTCGGGCCGAGGCACAGATACGCAGTATTTT. This chain connects TRBV2 to TRBJ2-3; no firm D call. The CDR3 runs 13 residues. Per germline, CDR1 SNHLY and CDR2 FYNNEI.